The 20 T cell receptor beta chains reported below all come from one sample, sequenced in a study of T-cell reconstitution after alpha-beta-depleted transplantation in children. A library of TCRbeta sequences, prepared with unique molecular identifiers, was generated. One entry per CDR3 protein, called by TCRdb with MiXCR from the PCR reads. Here the sample spans about 610,000 distinct CDR3 sequences, 8% to 11% being singletons. The source material was PBMCs from the stem cell graft donor, sampled from the stem cell graft. All receptors come from a human donor who donated a stem cell graft to a child with acute myeloid leukemia.

This clonotype was recorded a few times. The V gene is TRBV12-3 or TRBV12-4, the J gene TRBJ2-1; D may be TRBD2 (6 bases). V lost 7 bases and J lost 8, with 27 bases in between. The CDR3 runs 17 residues. The CDR3 protein is CASTTPEGGVGLDEQFF. CDR3 DNA sequence: TGTGCCAGCACTACCCCTGAGGGAGGCGTAGGGCTGGATGAGCAGTTCTTC.

This clonotype turned up a few times. This chain uses TRBV20-1 with TRBJ2-5, with 7 bases lining up with TRBD2. CDR1 and CDR2 (germline): DFQATT, SNEGSKA (reference sequence). V was pared by 0 bases and J by 5 bases, with 15 bases of the junction left unmatched. There are 17 residues in the CDR3. The CDR3 DNA is TGCAGTGCTAGAGATTGGCCTCCGGGACTAATAGTGGAGACCCAGTACTTC. Translating gives CSARDWPPGLIVETQYF.

The chain couples TRBV4-3 to TRBJ2-5; the D gene is possibly TRBD1 (6 bases). Germline CDR1 and CDR2: LGHNA and YSLEER. The CDR3 has 14 amino acids. V was pared by 4 bases and J by 5 bases, with 14 bases between. The CDR3 spells CASSPDSGVETQYF. Here the CDR3 DNA reads TGCGCCAGCAGCCCCGACTCAGGGGTCGAGACCCAGTACTTC.

V gene TRBV27 combines with J gene TRBJ2-7, with TRBD1 matching over 9 bases. With 8 bases clipped from V and 1 base from J, the junction kept 12 bases outside the gene matches. Germline CDR1 MNHEY, CDR2 SMNVEV (reference sequence). The CDR3 consists of 16 residues. As DNA, the CDR3 is TGTGCCAGCCACGGACAGGGGAGGGGGGGGTCCTACGAGCAGTACTTC. Residues: CASHGQGRGGSYEQYF.

The table lists this clonotype with a few counts. The chain joins TRBV27 to TRBJ2-7; a possible D gene is TRBD1 (6 bases). V gave up 2 bases and J gave up 4 bases, with 15 bases separating them. This CDR3 spans 15 amino acids. Germline-derived CDR1 and CDR2 are MNHEY and SMNVEV (reference sequence). Written as DNA, the CDR3 is TGTGCCAGCAGTTTAAGGTCAGGGGCAGGGTACGAGCAGTACTTC. Protein sequence: CASSLRSGAGYEQYF.

For this clonotype: The junction differs from germline at one of its ends, possibly a read error. The chain uses TRBV12-3 or TRBV12-4 and TRBJ2-1; 8 bases are shared with TRBD2. The CDR3 runs to 12 residues. DNA for the CDR3: TGTGCCAGCATCCTAGCGTACGGGAGGGCTGAATTC. Its translation: CASILAYGRAEF.

This clonotype appeared a few times. CDR3 coding DNA: TGTGCCAGCACACGAACAGGGAGGTTAGGAGAGACCCAGTACTTC. This translates into CASTRTGRLGETQYF. The J gene is TRBJ2-5, the V gene TRBV5-6; tentatively, D is TRBD1 or TRBD2 (6 bases each). The CDR3 has 15 residues. V dropped 6 bases and J dropped 4 bases, with 19 bases sitting between them. Germline CDR1 and CDR2: SGHDT and YYEEEE.

This clonotype was seen many times. The chain uses TRBV20-1 and TRBJ2-3, with 9 bases lining up with TRBD2. Losses at the gene ends were 7 bases for V and 3 bases for J; bases not matched to a gene: 5. Per the germline V gene, CDR1 is DFQATT and CDR2 is SNEGSKA (reference sequence). This CDR3 is 13 amino acids long. The CDR3 region has the DNA TGCAGTGGGGGTAGCGGGAGTACAGATACGCAGTATTTT. Encoded protein: CSGGSGSTDTQYF.

This clonotype was observed at least ten times. The V and J genes are TRBV4-3 and TRBJ2-1; D uncertain. This CDR3 has 16 residues. V was cut by 0 bases and J by 0 bases, with 9 bases left in between. Looked up from germline, CDR1 is LGHNA and CDR2 is YSLEER. In nucleotides, the CDR3 is TGCGCCAGCAGCCAAGACCCCTTGAGCTCCTACAATGAGCAGTTCTTC. Encoded protein: CASSQDPLSSYNEQFF.

This clonotype was observed a few times. An end of the junction differs from the germline gene, which may be a read error. The V and J genes are TRBV7-2 and TRBJ2-2, with D perhaps matching TRBD1 or TRBD2 (7 bases each). Germline assignment: CDR1 SGHTA and CDR2 FQGNSA. The CDR3 has 15 residues. The CDR3 DNA sequence: TGTGCCAGCAGCTCAGGGGGGGGGATATTAGCGGGCCTGAGGTTT. As protein: CASSSGGGILAGLRF. The variable domain in full, with the rest retrieved from reference TRBV7-2 and TRBJ2-2, is GAGVSQSPSNKVTEKGKDVELRCDPISGHTALYWYRQSLGQGLEFLIYFQGNSAPDKSGLPSDRFSAERTGGSVSTLTIQRTQQEDSAVYLCASSSGGGILAGLRFGEGSRLTVL.

This clonotype was counted a few times. The chain couples TRBV19 to TRBJ1-1, with 9 bases that match TRBD1. The CDR3 covers 15 residues. V was clipped by 3 bases and J by 5 bases; unmatched bases: 7. The germline CDR1 and CDR2 sequences are LNHDA and SQIVND (reference sequence). The CDR3 DNA reads TGTGCCAGTAGTATGACAGGGGGTATGGGGACTGAAGCTTTCTTT. Translating gives CASSMTGGMGTEAFF. Based on the CDR3 plus reference TRBV19 and TRBJ1-1, the full variable domain is DGGITQSPKYLFRKEGQNVTLSCEQNLNHDAMYWYRQDPGQGLRLIYYSQIVNDFQKGDIAEGYSVSREKKESFPLTVTSAQKNPTAFYLCASSMTGGMGTEAFFGQGTRLTVV.

The V call is TRBV28, the J call TRBJ2-4; D may be TRBD2 (6 bases). CDR1 and CDR2 from the germline V gene are MDHEN and SYDVKM. The CDR3 is made up of 16 amino acids. V shed 2 bases and J shed 6 bases, with 17 bases lying between them. CDR3 region: CASSLKPLNGRNIQYF. In nucleotides, the CDR3 is TGTGCCAGCAGTTTAAAACCCCTGAACGGGAGAAACATTCAGTACTTC. Full variable domain (remainder filled in from reference TRBV28 and TRBJ2-4): DVKVTQSSRYLVKRTGEKVFLECVQDMDHENMFWYRQDPGLGLRLIYFSYDVKMKEKGDIPEGYSVSREKKERFSLILESASTNQTSMYLCASSLKPLNGRNIQYFGAGTRLSVL.

This chain links TRBV5-1 with TRBJ2-5; TRBD2 matches at 9 bases. V lost 5 bases and J lost 5; bases outside the gene matches: 7. Germline-derived CDR1 and CDR2 are SGHRS and YFSETQ. The CDR3 loop spans 14 amino acids. CDR3 amino acids: CASRGAGGSETQYF. CDR3 coding DNA: TGCGCCAGCAGGGGAGCGGGAGGAAGTGAGACCCAGTACTTC.

V and J are TRBV19 and TRBJ2-1; no reliable D call. Trimming removed 7 bases from V and 5 bases from J, with 9 bases in between. The V gene's germline CDR1 is LNHDA and CDR2 SQIVND (reference sequence). CDR3 length: 12 amino acids. CDR3 nucleotides: TGTGCCAGTACGGTAGCCGACAATGAGCAGTTCTTC. This translates into CASTVADNEQFF.

The DNA for the CDR3 is TGCAGCGGGTATGGGGGACTGAACACTGAAGCTTTCTTT. It yields the protein CSGYGGLNTEAFF. The chain couples TRBV29-1 to TRBJ1-1; D is possibly TRBD1 (5 bases). Germline V gene lookup returns CDR1 SQVTM and CDR2 ANQGSEA. The V end lost 7 bases, the J end lost 0 bases, and 12 bases lay between the germline ends. The CDR3 loop spans 13 amino acids.

This clonotype was observed a handful of times. The rearrangement uses TRBV20-1 and TRBJ2-1; 11 positions match TRBD2. The trim removed 5 bases at V and 7 bases at J, leaving 4 bases unmatched. In germline, CDR1 is DFQATT, CDR2 SNEGSKA (reference sequence). This CDR3 is 13 amino acids long. The CDR3 coding sequence is TGCAGTGCTCCGGGACTAGCGGTGAATGAGCAGTTCTTC. This gives the protein CSAPGLAVNEQFF.

At least ten counts were recorded for this clonotype. The chain links TRBV18 to TRBJ2-3; 11 bases map to TRBD1. Germline CDR1 and CDR2: KGHSH and LQKENI. This CDR3 is 15 amino acids long. V dropped 3 bases and J dropped 3; count of bases not matched to a gene: 2. The CDR3 region is CASSPGTGGTDTQYF. CDR3 coding DNA: TGTGCCAGCTCACCTGGGACAGGGGGAACAGATACGCAGTATTTT.

The rearrangement uses TRBV14 and TRBJ2-3; 8 bases map to TRBD2. The CDR3 loop spans 14 amino acids. The V and J ends lost 4 bases and 2 bases, in that order; junction bases with no gene match: 2. Germline V CDR1 and CDR2: SGHDN, FVKESK. The CDR3 nucleotides read TGTGCCAGCAGCCCAGCGGGGGTCACAGATACGCAGTATTTT. Translating it yields CASSPAGVTDTQYF.

This clonotype is classed as medium-sized. The gene calls are TRBV7-2 and TRBJ2-1; TRBD1 matches at 7 bases. This CDR3 is built from 15 residues. V lost 1 base, J lost 5 bases, and 5 bases stayed unmatched. CDR1 and CDR2 (germline): SGHTA, FQGNSA. This chain's CDR3 is CASSLVGGRNNEQFF. In DNA form, the CDR3 reads TGTGCCAGCAGCTTAGTAGGGGGCAGGAACAATGAGCAGTTCTTC.

V and J are TRBV3-1 and TRBJ2-6, with D tentatively TRBD1 (6 bases). Germline V gene lookup returns CDR1 LGHDT and CDR2 YNNKEL (reference sequence). The V and J ends lost 1 base and 4 bases respectively, with 11 bases between them. The CDR3 covers 16 residues. In DNA form, the CDR3 reads TGTGCCAGCAGCCAAGGCCAGGGGTACGGGGCCAACGTCCTGACTTTC. Encoded protein: CASSQGQGYGANVLTF.